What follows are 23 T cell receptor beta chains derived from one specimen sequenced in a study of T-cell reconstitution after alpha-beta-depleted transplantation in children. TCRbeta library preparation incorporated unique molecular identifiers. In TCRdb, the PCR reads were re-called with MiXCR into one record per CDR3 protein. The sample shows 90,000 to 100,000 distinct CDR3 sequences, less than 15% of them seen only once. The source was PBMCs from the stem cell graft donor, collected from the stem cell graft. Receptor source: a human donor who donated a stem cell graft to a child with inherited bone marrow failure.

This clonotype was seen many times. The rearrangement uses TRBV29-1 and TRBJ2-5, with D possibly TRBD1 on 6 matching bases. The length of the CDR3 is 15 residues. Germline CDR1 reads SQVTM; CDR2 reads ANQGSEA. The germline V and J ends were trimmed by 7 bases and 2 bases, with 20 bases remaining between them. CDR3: CSAQGLATPQETQYF. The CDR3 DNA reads TGCAGCGCCCAGGGGCTCGCGACCCCACAAGAGACCCAGTACTTC.

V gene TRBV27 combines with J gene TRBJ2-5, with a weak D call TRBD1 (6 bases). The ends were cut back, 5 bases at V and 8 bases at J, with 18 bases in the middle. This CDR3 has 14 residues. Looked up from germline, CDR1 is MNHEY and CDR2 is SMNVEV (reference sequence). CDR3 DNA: TGTGCCAGCAGTCCCTATGGGGGCCAGAGAACCCAGTACTTC. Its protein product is CASSPYGGQRTQYF.

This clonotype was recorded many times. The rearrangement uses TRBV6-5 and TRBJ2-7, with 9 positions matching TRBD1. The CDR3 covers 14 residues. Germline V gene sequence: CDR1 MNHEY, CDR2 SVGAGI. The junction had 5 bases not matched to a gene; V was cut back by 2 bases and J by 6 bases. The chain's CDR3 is CASSYPDRGGEQYF. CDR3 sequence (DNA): TGTGCCAGCAGTTACCCGGACAGGGGTGGCGAGCAGTACTTC.

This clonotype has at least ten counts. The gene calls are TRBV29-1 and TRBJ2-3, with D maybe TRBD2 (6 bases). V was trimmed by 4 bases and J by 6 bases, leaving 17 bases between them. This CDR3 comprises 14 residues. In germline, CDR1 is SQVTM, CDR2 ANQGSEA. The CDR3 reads CSVGETSFFDTQYF. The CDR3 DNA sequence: TGCAGCGTTGGTGAGACTAGTTTCTTTGATACGCAGTATTTT.

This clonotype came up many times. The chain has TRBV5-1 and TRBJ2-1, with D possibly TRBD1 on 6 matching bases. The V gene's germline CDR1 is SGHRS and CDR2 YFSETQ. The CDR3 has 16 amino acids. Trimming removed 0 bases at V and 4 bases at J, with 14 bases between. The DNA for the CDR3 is TGCGCCAGCAGCTTGGGAGGCAGGACAGAATACAATGAGCAGTTCTTC. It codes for CASSLGGRTEYNEQFF.

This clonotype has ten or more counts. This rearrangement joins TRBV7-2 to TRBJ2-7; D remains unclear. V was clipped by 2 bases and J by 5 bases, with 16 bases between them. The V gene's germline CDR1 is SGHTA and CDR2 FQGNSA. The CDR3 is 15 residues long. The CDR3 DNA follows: TGTGCCAGCAGCTTAAGGACCTCAGGCATTCACGAGCAGTACTTC. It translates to CASSLRTSGIHEQYF. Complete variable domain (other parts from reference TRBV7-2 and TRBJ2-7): GAGVSQSPSNKVTEKGKDVELRCDPISGHTALYWYRQSLGQGLEFLIYFQGNSAPDKSGLPSDRFSAERTGGSVSTLTIQRTQQEDSAVYLCASSLRTSGIHEQYFGPGTRLTVT.

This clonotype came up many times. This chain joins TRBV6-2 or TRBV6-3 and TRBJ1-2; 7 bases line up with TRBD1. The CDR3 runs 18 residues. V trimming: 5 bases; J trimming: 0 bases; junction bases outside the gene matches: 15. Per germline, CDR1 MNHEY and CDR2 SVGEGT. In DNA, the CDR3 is TGTGCCAGCAGTCTACAGTCTTCCGGGACAGCCCCTAACTATGGCTACACCTTC. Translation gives CASSLQSSGTAPNYGYTF.

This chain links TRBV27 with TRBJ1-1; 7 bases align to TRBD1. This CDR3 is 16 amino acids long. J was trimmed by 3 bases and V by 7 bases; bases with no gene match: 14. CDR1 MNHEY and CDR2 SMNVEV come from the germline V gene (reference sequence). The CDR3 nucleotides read TGTGCCAGCATTGCGAAGGGGGCCCAGGGGGACACTGAAGCTTTCTTT. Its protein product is CASIAKGAQGDTEAFF.

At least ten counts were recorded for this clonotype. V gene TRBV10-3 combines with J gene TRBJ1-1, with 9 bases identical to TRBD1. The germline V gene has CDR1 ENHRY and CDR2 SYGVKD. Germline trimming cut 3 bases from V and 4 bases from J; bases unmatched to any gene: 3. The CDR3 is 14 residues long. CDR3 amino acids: CAISDSDRGTEAFF. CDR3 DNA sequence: TGTGCCATCAGTGACTCGGACAGGGGCACTGAAGCTTTCTTT.

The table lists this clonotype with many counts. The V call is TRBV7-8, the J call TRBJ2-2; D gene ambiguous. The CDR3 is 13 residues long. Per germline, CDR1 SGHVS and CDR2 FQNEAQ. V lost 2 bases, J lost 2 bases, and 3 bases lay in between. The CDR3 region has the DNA TGTGCCAGCAGCTTACTAAACACCGGGGAGCTGTTTTTT. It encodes CASSLLNTGELFF.

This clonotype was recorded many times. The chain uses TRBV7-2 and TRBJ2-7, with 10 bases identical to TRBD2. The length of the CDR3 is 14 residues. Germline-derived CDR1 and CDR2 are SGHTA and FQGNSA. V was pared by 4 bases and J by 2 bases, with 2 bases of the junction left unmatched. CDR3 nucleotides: TGTGCCAGCAGCTCCACTAGCGGGACCTACGAGCAGTACTTC. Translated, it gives CASSSTSGTYEQYF.

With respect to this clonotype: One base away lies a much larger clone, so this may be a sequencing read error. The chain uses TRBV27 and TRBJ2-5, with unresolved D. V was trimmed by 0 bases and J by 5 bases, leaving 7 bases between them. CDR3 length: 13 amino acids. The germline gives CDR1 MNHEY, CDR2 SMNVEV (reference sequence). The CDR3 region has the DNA TGTGCCAGCAGTTTATCAGTGCATGAGACCCAGTACTTC. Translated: CASSLSVHETQYF.

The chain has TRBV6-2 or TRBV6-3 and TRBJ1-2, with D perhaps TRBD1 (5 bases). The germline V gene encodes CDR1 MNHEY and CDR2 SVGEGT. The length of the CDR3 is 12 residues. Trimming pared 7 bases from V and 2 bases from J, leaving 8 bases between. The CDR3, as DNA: TGTGCCAGCAACCGGGGGAACTATGGCTACACCTTC. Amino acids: CASNRGNYGYTF.

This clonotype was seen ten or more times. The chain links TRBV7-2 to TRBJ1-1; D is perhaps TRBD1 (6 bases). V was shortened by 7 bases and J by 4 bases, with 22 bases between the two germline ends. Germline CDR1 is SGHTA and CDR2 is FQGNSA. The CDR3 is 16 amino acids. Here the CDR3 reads CASTLLTGSGGTEAFF. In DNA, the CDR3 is TGTGCCAGCACTCTCCTGACAGGCTCCGGGGGCACTGAAGCTTTCTTT.

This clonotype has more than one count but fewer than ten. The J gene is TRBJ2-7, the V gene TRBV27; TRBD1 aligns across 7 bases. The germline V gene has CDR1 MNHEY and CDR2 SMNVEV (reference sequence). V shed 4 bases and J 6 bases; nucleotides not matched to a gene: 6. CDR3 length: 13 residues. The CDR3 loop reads CASSSRQGGEQYF. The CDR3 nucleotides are TGTGCCAGCAGTTCCCGACAGGGTGGCGAGCAGTACTTC.

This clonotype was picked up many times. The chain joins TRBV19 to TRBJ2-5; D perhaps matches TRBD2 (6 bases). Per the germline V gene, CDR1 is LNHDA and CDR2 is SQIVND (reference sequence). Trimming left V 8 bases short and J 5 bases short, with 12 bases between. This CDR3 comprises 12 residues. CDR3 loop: CASSQAGETQYF. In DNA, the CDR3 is TGTGCCAGTTCCCAGGCGGGGGAGACCCAGTACTTC.

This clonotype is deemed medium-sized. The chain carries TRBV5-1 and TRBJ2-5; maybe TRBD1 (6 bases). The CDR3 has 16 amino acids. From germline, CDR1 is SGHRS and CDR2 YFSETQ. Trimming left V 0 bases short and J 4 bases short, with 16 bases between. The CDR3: CASSLGGPMTGETQYF. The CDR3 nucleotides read TGCGCCAGCAGCTTGGGAGGTCCAATGACAGGAGAGACCCAGTACTTC.

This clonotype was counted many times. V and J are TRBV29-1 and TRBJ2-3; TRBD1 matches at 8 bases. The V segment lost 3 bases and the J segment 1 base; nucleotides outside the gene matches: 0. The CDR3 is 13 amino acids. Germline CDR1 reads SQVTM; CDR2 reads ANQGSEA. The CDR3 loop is CSVEDRGTDTQYF. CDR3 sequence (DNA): TGCAGCGTTGAGGACAGGGGCACAGATACGCAGTATTTT.

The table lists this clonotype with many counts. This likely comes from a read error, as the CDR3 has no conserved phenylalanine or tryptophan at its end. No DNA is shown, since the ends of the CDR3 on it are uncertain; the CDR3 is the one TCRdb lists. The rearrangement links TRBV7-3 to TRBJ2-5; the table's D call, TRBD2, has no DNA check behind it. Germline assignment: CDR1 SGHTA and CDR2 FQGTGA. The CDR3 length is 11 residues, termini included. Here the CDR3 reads CASSPTTPRLC.

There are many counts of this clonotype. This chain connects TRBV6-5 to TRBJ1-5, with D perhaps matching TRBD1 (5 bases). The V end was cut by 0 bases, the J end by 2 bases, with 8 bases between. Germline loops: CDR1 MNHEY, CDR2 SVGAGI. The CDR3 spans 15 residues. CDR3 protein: CASSYSGTGNQPQHF. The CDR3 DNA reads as TGTGCCAGCAGTTACTCAGGGACCGGCAATCAGCCCCAGCATTTT.

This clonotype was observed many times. The CDR3 sequence is CASSRDPTNTGELFF. The CDR3 DNA reads as TGTGCCAGCAGCCGGGACCCAACGAACACCGGGGAGCTGTTTTTT. The J gene is TRBJ2-2, the V gene TRBV5-8, with D perhaps TRBD1 or TRBD2 (5 bases each). CDR3 length: 15 amino acids. The V end lost 4 bases, the J end lost 0 bases, and 10 bases lay between the germline ends. Looked up from germline, CDR1 is SGHTS and CDR2 is YDEGEE.

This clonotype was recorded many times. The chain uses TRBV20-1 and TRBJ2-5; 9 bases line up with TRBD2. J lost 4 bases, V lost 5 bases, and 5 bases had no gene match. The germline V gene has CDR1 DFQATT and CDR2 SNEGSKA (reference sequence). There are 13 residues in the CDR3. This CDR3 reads CSALPAGGETQYF. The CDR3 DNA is TGCAGTGCTTTACCAGCGGGAGGAGAGACCCAGTACTTC.

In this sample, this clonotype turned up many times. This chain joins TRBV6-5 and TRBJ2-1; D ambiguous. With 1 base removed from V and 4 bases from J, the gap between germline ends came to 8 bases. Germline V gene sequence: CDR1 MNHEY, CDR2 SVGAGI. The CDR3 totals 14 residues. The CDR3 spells CASSYFSPYNEQFF. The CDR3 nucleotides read TGTGCCAGCAGTTACTTTTCGCCTTACAATGAGCAGTTCTTC.